The TCR beta chain under discussion was sequenced for a study of blood T cell repertoires in COVID-19. Study details: Material from acute and convalescent COVID-19 was sourced from the United States, Italy and Spain. Nucleic acid was either cDNA or gDNA, and it came from T cells, B-cell-depleted T cells, or PBMCs.

While infection was still active, Seattle patients were enrolled and then followed longitudinally. Authors' processing steps: Cell counts per sample came from amplifying reference gene primers. Assay used: immunoSEQ multiplex PCR; TCRdb lists only in-frame clones, some missing. The V and J calls and clone size were taken over from that table, and D and trimming were inferred from the DNA. Of 250,000 to 300,000 clones in the sample, 85% to 90% were seen once. The clonotype comes from a woman between 25 and 40 years old with COVID-19, enrolled during active disease. Source material: peripheral blood.

CDR3 region: CASSLWTSGAGETQYF. The CDR3 coding sequence is TGTGCCAGCAGCCTCTGGACTAGCGGGGCCGGCGAGACCCAGTACTTC. V usage is TRBV3-1 (or the pseudogene TRBV3-2) and J usage is TRBJ2-5; TRBD2 matches at 12 bases. Germline V CDR1 and CDR2: LGHDT, YNNKEL (reference sequence). V was pared by 4 bases and J by 5 bases, with 8 bases of the junction left unmatched. The CDR3 covers 16 residues.